The 4 T cell receptor beta chains below were found in one sample sequenced in a study of blood T cell repertoires in COVID-19. The repertoire was sequenced with immunoSEQ multiplex PCR; TCRdb's copy has only in-frame clones and lacks some. The sample has approximately 250,000 clones, around 83% seen once. The specimen was peripheral blood. Source of these receptors: a woman aged 40 to 50 who had recovered from COVID-19.

The chain is built from TRBV14 and TRBJ2-7, with D perhaps TRBD2 (6 bases). V was cut by 5 bases and J by 4 bases, with 9 bases left in between. Germline lookup yields CDR1 SGHDN and CDR2 FVKESK. The CDR3 loop spans 12 amino acids. CDR3 in DNA: TGTGCCAGCAGCTGGGCGGGGTACGAGCAGTACTTC. It translates to CASSWAGYEQYF.

The rearrangement links TRBV5-6 to TRBJ2-5; perhaps TRBD2 as D (5 bases). Germline loops: CDR1 SGHDT, CDR2 YYEEEE. The length of the CDR3 is 14 residues. V was trimmed by 4 bases and J by 1 base, leaving 11 bases between them. Here the CDR3 reads CASSGGRFQETQYF. CDR3 nucleotide sequence: TGTGCCAGCAGCGGCGGGCGCTTCCAAGAGACCCAGTACTTC. Supplemented by reference TRBV5-6 and TRBJ2-5, the full variable domain reads DAGVTQSPTHLIKTRGQQVTLRCSPKSGHDTVSWYQQALGQGPQFIFQYYEEEERQRGNFPDRFSGHQFPNYSSELNVNALLLGDSALYLCASSGGRFQETQYFGPGTRLLVL.

This clone is a singleton in its sample. This chain links TRBV19 with TRBJ1-5; D gene unclear. Germline values: CDR1 LNHDA, CDR2 SQIVND (reference sequence). The V end was cut by 3 bases, the J end by 3 bases, with 18 bases between. This CDR3 region has 17 residues. CDR3 sequence reads: CASSILPDGGINQPQHF. CDR3 in DNA: TGTGCCAGTAGTATCCTACCCGACGGCGGTATCAATCAGCCCCAGCATTTT.

This clone was observed a few times. The rearrangement links TRBV3-1 (or the pseudogene TRBV3-2) to TRBJ1-1, with D perhaps matching TRBD1 (6 bases). The CDR3 contains 14 residues. Between the trimmed V and J ends, which lost 3 bases and 1 base, there was a span of 9 bases. The germline V gene has CDR1 LGHDT and CDR2 YNNKEL (reference sequence). The DNA for the CDR3 is TGTGCCAGCAGCCATGGGGGCGAGAACACTGAAGCTTTCTTT. It encodes CASSHGGENTEAFF.